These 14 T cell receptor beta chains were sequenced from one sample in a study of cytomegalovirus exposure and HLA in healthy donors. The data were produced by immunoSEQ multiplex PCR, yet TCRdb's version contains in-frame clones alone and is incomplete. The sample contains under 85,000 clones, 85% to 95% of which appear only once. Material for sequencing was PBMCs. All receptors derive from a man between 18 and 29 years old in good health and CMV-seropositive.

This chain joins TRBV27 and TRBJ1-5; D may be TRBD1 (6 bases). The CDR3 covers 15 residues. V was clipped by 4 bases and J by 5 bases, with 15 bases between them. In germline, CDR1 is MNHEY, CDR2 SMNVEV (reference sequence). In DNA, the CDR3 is TGTGCCAGCAGTTATACAGGGTTACGCGATCAGCCCCAGCATTTT. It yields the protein CASSYTGLRDQPQHF.

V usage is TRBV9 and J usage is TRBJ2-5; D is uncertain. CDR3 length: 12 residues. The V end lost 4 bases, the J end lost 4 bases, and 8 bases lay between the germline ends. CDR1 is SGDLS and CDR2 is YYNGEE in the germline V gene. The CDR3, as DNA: TGTGCCAGCAGCCCCTCCGGAGAGACCCAGTACTTC. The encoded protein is CASSPSGETQYF.

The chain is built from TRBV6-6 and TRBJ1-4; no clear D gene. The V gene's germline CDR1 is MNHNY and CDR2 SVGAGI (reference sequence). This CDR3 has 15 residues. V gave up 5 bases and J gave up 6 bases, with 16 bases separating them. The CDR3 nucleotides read TGTGCCAGCAGTCCGAATTGGAGGGTAGATGAAAAACTGTTTTTT. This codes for CASSPNWRVDEKLFF.

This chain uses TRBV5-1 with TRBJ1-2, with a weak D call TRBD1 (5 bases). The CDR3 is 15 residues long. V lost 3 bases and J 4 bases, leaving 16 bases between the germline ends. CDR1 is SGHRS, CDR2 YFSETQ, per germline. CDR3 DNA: TGCGCCAGCAGCTGGACCCCGGGGGGGAGCTATGGCTACACCTTC. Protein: CASSWTPGGSYGYTF.

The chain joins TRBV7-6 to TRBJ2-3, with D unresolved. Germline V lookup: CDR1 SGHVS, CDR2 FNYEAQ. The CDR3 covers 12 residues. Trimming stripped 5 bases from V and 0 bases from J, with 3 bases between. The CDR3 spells CASSPSTDTQYF. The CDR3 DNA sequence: TGTGCCAGCAGCCCAAGCACAGATACGCAGTATTTT.

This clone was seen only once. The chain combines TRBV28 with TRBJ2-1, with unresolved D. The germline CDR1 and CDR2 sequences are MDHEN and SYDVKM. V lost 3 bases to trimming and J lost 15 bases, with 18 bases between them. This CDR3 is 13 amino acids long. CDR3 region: CASSLSPSAVLFF. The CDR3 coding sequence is TGTGCCAGCAGTTTGAGCCCGAGCGCGGTTCTGTTCTTC.

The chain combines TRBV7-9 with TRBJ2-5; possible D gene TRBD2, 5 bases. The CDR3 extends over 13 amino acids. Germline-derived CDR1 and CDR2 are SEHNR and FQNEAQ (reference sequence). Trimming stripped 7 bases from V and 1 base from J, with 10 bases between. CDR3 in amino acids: CASKRDGQETQYF. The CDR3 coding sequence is TGTGCCAGCAAACGGGATGGCCAAGAGACCCAGTACTTC.

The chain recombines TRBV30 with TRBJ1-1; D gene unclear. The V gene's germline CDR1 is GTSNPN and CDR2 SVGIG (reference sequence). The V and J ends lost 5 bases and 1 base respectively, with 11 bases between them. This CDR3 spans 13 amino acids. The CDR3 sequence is CAWGGRGNTEAFF. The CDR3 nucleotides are TGTGCCTGGGGAGGACGGGGGAACACTGAAGCTTTCTTT.

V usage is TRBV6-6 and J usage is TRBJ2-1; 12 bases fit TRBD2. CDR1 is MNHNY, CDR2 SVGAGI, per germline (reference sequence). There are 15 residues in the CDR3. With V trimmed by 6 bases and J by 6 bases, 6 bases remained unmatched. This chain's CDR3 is CASSSGLAGLNEQFF. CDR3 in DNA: TGTGCCAGCAGCTCCGGACTAGCGGGACTCAATGAGCAGTTCTTC.

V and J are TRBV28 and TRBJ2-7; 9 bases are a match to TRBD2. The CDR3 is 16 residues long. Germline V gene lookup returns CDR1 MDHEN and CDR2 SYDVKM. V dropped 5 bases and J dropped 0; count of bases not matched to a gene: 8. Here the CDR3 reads CASSALTSGFSYEQYF. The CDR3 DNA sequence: TGTGCCAGCAGTGCCCTTACTAGCGGGTTCTCCTACGAGCAGTACTTC.

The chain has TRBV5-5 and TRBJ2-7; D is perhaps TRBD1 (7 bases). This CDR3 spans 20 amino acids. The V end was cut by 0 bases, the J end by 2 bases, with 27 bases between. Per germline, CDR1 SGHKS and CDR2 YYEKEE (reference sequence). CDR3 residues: CASSLERGSPRQGGPYEQYF. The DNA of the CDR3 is TGTGCCAGCAGCTTGGAAAGGGGATCTCCGAGACAGGGAGGACCCTACGAGCAGTACTTC. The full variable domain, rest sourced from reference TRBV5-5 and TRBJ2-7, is DAGVTQSPTHLIKTRGQQVTLRCSPISGHKSVSWYQQVLGQGPQFIFQYYEKEERGRGNFPDRFSARQFPNYSSELNVNALLLGDSALYLCASSLERGSPRQGGPYEQYFGPGTRLTVT.

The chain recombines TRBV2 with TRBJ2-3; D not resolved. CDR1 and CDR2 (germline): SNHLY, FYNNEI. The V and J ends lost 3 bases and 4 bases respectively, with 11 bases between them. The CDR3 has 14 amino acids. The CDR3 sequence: CASSDLSASDTQYF. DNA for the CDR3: TGTGCCAGCAGTGATCTCTCAGCGTCAGATACGCAGTATTTT.

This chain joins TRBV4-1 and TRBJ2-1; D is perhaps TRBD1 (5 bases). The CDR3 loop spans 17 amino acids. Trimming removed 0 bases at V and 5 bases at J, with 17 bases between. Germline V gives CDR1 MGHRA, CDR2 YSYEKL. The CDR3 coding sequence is TGCGCCAGCAGCCAAGAGTCGACAGCACGACAGAACAATGAGCAGTTCTTC. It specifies CASSQESTARQNNEQFF.

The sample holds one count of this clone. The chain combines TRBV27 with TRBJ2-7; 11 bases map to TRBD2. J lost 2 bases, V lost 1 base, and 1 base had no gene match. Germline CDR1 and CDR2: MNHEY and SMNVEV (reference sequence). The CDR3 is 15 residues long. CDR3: CASSLLAGGPYEQYF. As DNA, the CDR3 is TGTGCCAGCAGTTTATTAGCGGGAGGGCCCTACGAGCAGTACTTC.